The rows below give T cell receptor beta chains drawn from one sample of a study of T-cell memory formation after mild COVID-19. TCRdb re-analysed the 5' RACE reads in MiXCR, keeping a single row per CDR3 protein. The sample lists 30,000 to 50,000 distinct CDR3 sequences; about 6.1% were seen once. Sequenced: PBMCs or a T cell subset sorted from them (not recorded which). The source is an adult who had mild COVID-19 (a few samples of this study predate the infection). Cell type and time point are not known. Both conserved end residues are part of each CDR3. Fields, in order: CDR3 length, D gene, V gene, J gene, clone size, CDR3 protein, CDR3 DNA. A D gene is named only where the DNA matches it firmly. Expanded clones are given a class, and other clones once, few, many or no size at all.

14	TRBD1	TRBV15	TRBJ2-4	many	CATSFGTGGNIQYF	TGTGCCACCAGCTTCGGGACAGGGGGAAACATTCAGTACTTC
14	.	TRBV27	TRBJ1-2	few	CASSPRRGNYGYTF	TGTGCCAGCAGTCCCCGCCGGGGGAACTATGGCTACACCTTC
14	.	TRBV7-2	TRBJ1-1	few	CASSLRGANTEAFF	TGTGCCAGCAGCTTAAGGGGCGCAAACACTGAAGCTTTCTTT
15	.	TRBV7-2	TRBJ1-1	.	CASSLWGSVNTEAFF	TGTGCCAGCAGCTTATGGGGTAGCGTGAACACTGAAGCTTTCTTT
17	.	TRBV5-1	TRBJ2-1	many	CASSLAEDGGRVTEQFF	TGCGCCAGCAGCTTGGCCGAAGATGGGGGGCGCGTCACTGAGCAGTTCTTC
14	.	TRBV20-1	TRBJ2-1	many	CSARRPGLPNEQFF	TGCAGTGCCCGCCGACCGGGACTCCCAAATGAGCAGTTCTTC
13	.	TRBV7-2	TRBJ2-1	many	CASSFKGINEQFF	TGTGCCAGCAGCTTTAAAGGGATCAATGAGCAGTTCTTC
13	.	TRBV5-1	TRBJ2-1	many	CASSPDSYNEQFF	TGCGCCAGCAGCCCTGACAGTTACAATGAGCAGTTCTTC
12	.	TRBV5-1	TRBJ1-2	.	CASSLDGYGYTF	TGCGCCAGCAGCTTAGACGGCTATGGCTACACCTTC
13	.	TRBV5-5	TRBJ1-4	.	CASSFPGGEKLFF	TGTGCCAGCAGCTTCCCCGGAGGAGAGAAACTGTTTTTT
14	TRBD1	TRBV18	TRBJ2-1	many	CASSRDRKYNEQFF	TGTGCCAGCTCCCGGGACAGAAAGTACAATGAGCAGTTCTTC
17	TRBD2	TRBV25-1	TRBJ2-3	.	CASSRRTSGGAGDTQYF	TGTGCCAGCAGTCGCCGAACTAGCGGGGGGGCCGGAGATACGCAGTATTTT
15	TRBD1	TRBV7-3	TRBJ2-1	many	CASSKPGQGYNEQFF	TGTGCCAGCAGCAAGCCGGGACAGGGATACAATGAGCAGTTCTTC
11	.	TRBV20-1	TRBJ1-1	few	CSASRATEAFF	TGCAGTGCTAGTAGGGCTACTGAAGCTTTCTTT
17	.	TRBV5-1	TRBJ2-5	few	CASSKAPGALVRETQYF	TGCGCCAGCAGCAAAGCTCCAGGGGCCTTGGTCCGTGAGACCCAGTACTTC
15	.	TRBV28	TRBJ2-2	few	CASSLGLGDTGELFF	TGTGCCAGCAGTTTGGGATTGGGGGACACCGGGGAGCTGTTTTTT
14	.	TRBV12-3/TRBV12-4	TRBJ2-2	few	CASSLQGYTGELFF	TGTGCCAGCAGTTTACAGGGATACACCGGGGAGCTGTTTTTT
15	.	TRBV9	TRBJ2-3	many	CASSFRGFHTDTQYF	TGTGCCAGCAGCTTCCGGGGCTTCCACACAGATACGCAGTATTTT
14	.	TRBV11-2	TRBJ2-1	many	CASSSESSYNEQFF	TGTGCCAGCAGCTCAGAGAGCTCCTACAATGAGCAGTTCTTC
14	.	TRBV21-1	TRBJ2-7	many	CASSHARETYEQYF	TGTGCCAGCAGCCATGCCAGGGAGACCTACGAGCAGTACTTC
14	TRBD1	TRBV7-9	TRBJ1-1	few	CASSQGGTVTEAFF	TGTGCCAGCAGCCAGGGGGGGACGGTCACTGAAGCTTTCTTT
11	.	TRBV7-2	TRBJ2-7	few	CASSLDHEQYF	TGTGCCAGCAGCTTGGACCACGAGCAGTACTTC
15	TRBD2	TRBV30	TRBJ2-1	many	CAWRTRREGRYEQFF	TGTGCCTGGAGGACGAGGCGGGAGGGAAGGTATGAGCAGTTCTTC
13	TRBD1	TRBV20-1	TRBJ2-2	few	CSAADRGVGELFF	TGCAGTGCAGCGGACAGGGGAGTGGGGGAGCTGTTTTTT